The 9 T cell receptor beta chains below come from one sample, sequenced in a study of cytomegalovirus exposure and HLA in healthy donors. A multiplex PCR was run with 60 Vbeta primers and 13 Jbeta primers. Data came from immunoSEQ multiplex PCR; TCRdb stores just in-frame clones and leaves some out. The data contain about 110,000 clones, around 75% of them singletons. The sequencing sample was made of PBMCs. Receptor source: a woman younger than 45 in good health and CMV-seronegative.

The genes are TRBV7-9 and TRBJ1-2, with D possibly being TRBD1 (5 bases). Trimming removed 3 bases from V and 4 bases from J, with 15 bases in between. The CDR3 spans 15 residues. From germline, CDR1 is SEHNR and CDR2 FQNEAQ (reference sequence). CDR3 sequence (DNA): TGTGCCAGCAGCTTGCACTTAGGGGAAGTCTATGGCTACACCTTC. Translated: CASSLHLGEVYGYTF.

As regards this clone: This CDR3 is also generated by other DNA sequences in the sample. The chain combines TRBV7-8 with TRBJ2-1; 9 bases are shared with TRBD2. The CDR3 covers 15 residues. The ends lost 1 base at V and 2 bases at J; junction bases unmatched: 0. Germline V gene lookup returns CDR1 SGHVS and CDR2 FQNEAQ. The CDR3 nucleotides are TGTGCCAGCAGCTTAGGCGGGGGGGCCTACAATGAGCAGTTCTTC. The encoded protein is CASSLGGGAYNEQFF.

The V and J genes are TRBV30 and TRBJ2-7; D is unresolved. V lost 1 base to trimming and J lost 3 bases, with 7 bases between them. Germline V gives CDR1 GTSNPN, CDR2 SVGIG (reference sequence). The CDR3 loop spans 12 amino acids. The CDR3 nucleotides are TGTGCCTGGAGTGAAACGGGCTACGAGCAGTACTTC. It specifies CAWSETGYEQYF.

CDR3 DNA: TGTGCCAGCAGCCCGGGGGGGAGGGGAAAACTGTTTTTT. Protein sequence: CASSPGGRGKLFF. This chain uses TRBV6-5 with TRBJ1-4; tentative D call: TRBD1 (5 bases). Germline CDR1 and CDR2: MNHEY and SVGAGI. V was trimmed by 6 bases and J by 10 bases, leaving 15 bases between them. This CDR3 spans 13 amino acids.

This clone is a singleton in its sample. The chain joins TRBV30 to TRBJ2-3; maybe TRBD2 (5 bases). Trimming pared 4 bases from V and 0 bases from J, leaving 20 bases between. The CDR3 is 17 residues long. Looked up from germline, CDR1 is GTSNPN and CDR2 is SVGIG (reference sequence). Here the CDR3 DNA reads TGTGCCTGGACCCTTCTCGCGGGCACATCTAGCACAGATACGCAGTATTTT. It codes for CAWTLLAGTSSTDTQYF.

V is TRBV9 and J is TRBJ2-3; D gene unclear. The V gene lost 3 bases and the J gene lost 6 bases, with 17 bases spanning the gap. The germline V gene encodes CDR1 SGDLS and CDR2 YYNGEE. The CDR3 is made up of 15 amino acids. Here the CDR3 DNA reads TGTGCCAGCAGCGCCACAAGCGAAAGTATCGATACGCAGTATTTT. This translates into CASSATSESIDTQYF.

This chain uses TRBV30 with TRBJ2-1; a weak D match, TRBD2 (6 bases). The V end was cut by 1 base, the J end by 4 bases, with 11 bases between. Looked up from germline, CDR1 is GTSNPN and CDR2 is SVGIG (reference sequence). The CDR3 runs to 14 residues. The DNA of the CDR3 is TGTGCCTGGAGTGCGAGCGGGCTGTACAATGAGCAGTTCTTC. Encoded protein: CAWSASGLYNEQFF. Looking up the rest from reference TRBV30 and TRBJ2-1 gives the full variable domain: SQTIHQWPATLVQPVGSPLSLECTVEGTSNPNLYWYRQAAGRGLQLLFYSVGIGQISSEVPQNLSASRPQDRQFILSSKKLLLSDSGFYLCAWSASGLYNEQFFGPGTRLTVL.

This chain joins TRBV6-5 and TRBJ1-2; 7 bases are shared with TRBD1. The CDR3 is 13 residues long. The trim removed 5 bases at V and 6 bases at J, leaving 6 bases unmatched. The V gene's germline CDR1 is MNHEY and CDR2 SVGAGI. The CDR3 spells CASSTGTVNGYTF. DNA of the CDR3: TGTGCCAGCAGTACCGGGACAGTTAATGGCTACACCTTC.

The chain is built from TRBV27 and TRBJ1-1, with D unclear. V was clipped by 4 bases and J by 1 base, with 13 bases between them. This CDR3 comprises 15 residues. Germline-derived CDR1 and CDR2 are MNHEY and SMNVEV (reference sequence). In nucleotides, the CDR3 is TGTGCCAGCAGTTGGGCGTCGGTTGGGAACACTGAAGCTTTCTTT. Protein product: CASSWASVGNTEAFF.